A selection of T cell receptor beta chains follows, all from one sample in a study of PD-L1 blockade in urothelial cancer. Measured with immunoSEQ multiplex PCR; TCRdb has only the in-frame clones, and not every one. Among about 87,000 clones listed, over 80% were seen once. Sequences were derived from PBMCs, sampled around atezolizumab (anti-PD-L1) treatment. The origin of the receptors is a man in his fifties or sixties with urothelial cancer. Each CDR3 is given with its conserved first and last residue. Fields, in order: CDR3 length, clone size, J gene, D gene, V gene, CDR3 protein, CDR3 DNA. The D gene is left open where the match is weak. Expanded clones are given a class, and other clones once, few, many or no size at all.

cdr3_length: 15
clone_size: NA
j_call: TRBJ1-4
d_call: TRBD1
v_call: TRBV15
cdr3_aa: CATSREDRAGEKLFF
cdr3_nt: TGTGCCACCAGCAGAGAGGACAGGGCGGGTGAAAAACTGTTTTTT

cdr3_length: 15
clone_size: NA
j_call: TRBJ1-4
d_call: NA
v_call: TRBV28
cdr3_aa: CASSLEVPTNEKLFF
cdr3_nt: TGTGCCAGCAGTTTGGAGGTCCCAACTAATGAAAAACTGTTTTTT

cdr3_length: 15
clone_size: NA
j_call: TRBJ1-1
d_call: TRBD1
v_call: TRBV7-9
cdr3_aa: CASSLTGGVNTEAFF
cdr3_nt: TGTGCCAGCAGCTTGACAGGGGGCGTGAACACTGAAGCTTTCTTT

cdr3_length: 13
clone_size: NA
j_call: TRBJ2-7
d_call: TRBD1
v_call: TRBV6-6
cdr3_aa: CASSTGATYEQYF
cdr3_nt: TGTGCCAGCAGTACAGGGGCCACCTACGAGCAGTACTTC

cdr3_length: 14
clone_size: NA
j_call: TRBJ2-1
d_call: TRBD2
v_call: TRBV10-1
cdr3_aa: CASSEGTSGGEQFF
cdr3_nt: TGCGCCAGCAGTGAAGGGACTAGCGGGGGTGAGCAGTTCTTC

cdr3_length: 13
clone_size: NA
j_call: TRBJ2-2
d_call: NA
v_call: TRBV4-3
cdr3_aa: CASRRAGTGELFF
cdr3_nt: TGCGCCAGCAGGAGGGCGGGCACCGGGGAGCTGTTTTTT

cdr3_length: 13
clone_size: NA
j_call: TRBJ1-1
d_call: TRBD1
v_call: TRBV18
cdr3_aa: CASSPGTGAEAFF
cdr3_nt: TGTGCCAGCTCACCAGGGACAGGGGCTGAAGCTTTCTTT

cdr3_length: 15
clone_size: NA
j_call: TRBJ2-1
d_call: NA
v_call: TRBV5-1
cdr3_aa: CASSLRSGVANEQFF
cdr3_nt: TGCGCCAGCAGCTTGAGGAGCGGCGTCGCCAATGAGCAGTTCTTC

cdr3_length: 14
clone_size: few
j_call: TRBJ2-2
d_call: NA
v_call: TRBV7-2
cdr3_aa: CASSLGAITGELFF
cdr3_nt: TGTGCCAGCAGCTTAGGGGCGATCACCGGGGAGCTGTTTTTT

cdr3_length: 13
clone_size: NA
j_call: TRBJ2-3
d_call: NA
v_call: TRBV7-2
cdr3_aa: CASSRDFTDTQYF
cdr3_nt: TGTGCCAGCAGCCGGGACTTCACAGATACGCAGTATTTT

cdr3_length: 19
clone_size: NA
j_call: TRBJ2-7
d_call: TRBD1
v_call: TRBV5-1
cdr3_aa: CASSSDGRTGGFRTYEQYF
cdr3_nt: TGCGCCAGCAGCTCGGACGGCCGGACAGGCGGTTTTAGGACTTACGAGCAGTACTTC

cdr3_length: 24
clone_size: few
j_call: TRBJ2-7
d_call: NA
v_call: TRBV29-1
cdr3_aa: CSVDLGGDREGLAGGGWGAREQYF
cdr3_nt: TGCAGCGTTGATTTAGGAGGGGACAGGGAAGGCTTAGCGGGAGGAGGTTGGGGGGCGAGAGAGCAGTACTTC

cdr3_length: 16
clone_size: NA
j_call: TRBJ2-1
d_call: TRBD2
v_call: TRBV6-5
cdr3_aa: CASSYGRGGSYNEQFF
cdr3_nt: TGTGCCAGCAGTTACGGGCGGGGGGGATCTTACAATGAGCAGTTCTTC

cdr3_length: 13
clone_size: once
j_call: TRBJ2-3
d_call: NA
v_call: TRBV12-5
cdr3_aa: CASGLAQTGTQYF
cdr3_nt: TGTGCTAGTGGTTTGGCCCAGACAGGAACGCAGTATTTT

cdr3_length: 15
clone_size: NA
j_call: TRBJ2-3
d_call: TRBD2
v_call: TRBV6-5
cdr3_aa: CASSTLAGDTDTQYF
cdr3_nt: TGTGCCAGCAGTACCCTAGCGGGGGACACAGATACGCAGTATTTT

cdr3_length: 16
clone_size: NA
j_call: TRBJ1-2
d_call: TRBD1
v_call: TRBV28
cdr3_aa: CASRDPGTGGNYGYTF
cdr3_nt: TGTGCCAGCAGAGACCCCGGGACAGGGGGCAACTATGGCTACACCTTC